Below, 5 T cell receptor beta chains from the same sample are listed, as sequenced in a study of shared clonotypes between healthy human individuals. Naive-designated CD8 cells lacked CD45RO, were positively enriched for CCR7, and omitted terminally differentiated effector memory CD45RA+ cells. Repertoires were generated with immunoSEQ multiplex PCR, while TCRdb's copy carries only in-frame clones and drops some. This sample has some 1,900,000 clones; about 94% occur once, and the top ten carry around 1.2%. Sequencing was carried out using naive CD8+ T cells sorted from blood. The source is a man between 18 and 29 years old in good health.

This rearrangement joins TRBV21-1 to TRBJ1-6; TRBD1 is the table's D call, not checked against the DNA. TRBV21-1 is a documented pseudogene. CDR3 length equals 24 residues. CDR3 loop: CASSKVVMSFIDRVIVRWVSPLHF. In nucleotides, the CDR3 is TGTGCCAGCAGCAAAGTGGTAATGTCGTTTATTGACAGGGTAATAGTAAGATGGGTTTCACCCCTCCACTTT.

The rearrangement uses TRBV6-1 and TRBJ2-5; 8 nucleotides line up with TRBD2. Trimming removed 3 bases from V and 2 bases from J; junction bases left unmatched: 5. Germline-derived CDR1 and CDR2 are MNHNS and SASEGT. The CDR3 is 15 amino acids. CDR3 nucleotides: TGTGCCAGCAGTGATCCAGCGGGGGTTCAAGAGACCCAGTACTTC. It is translated as CASSDPAGVQETQYF.

To note about this clone: The sample holds other DNA sequences that translate to the same CDR3. This chain joins TRBV27 and TRBJ1-1; 9 nucleotides line up with TRBD1. After removal of 6 bases from V and 4 bases from J, the junction contained 3 bases not matched to a gene. The CDR3 spans 13 residues. The germline V gene has CDR1 MNHEY and CDR2 SMNVEV (reference sequence). CDR3 in DNA: TGTGCCAGCAGACTGACAGGGGGCACTGAAGCTTTCTTT. Amino acids: CASRLTGGTEAFF.

The J gene is TRBJ1-1, the V gene TRBV4-3; D call uncertain. CDR1 is LGHNA and CDR2 is YSLEER in the germline V gene. The V gene lost 3 bases and the J gene lost 6 bases, with 8 bases spanning the gap. This CDR3 spans 12 amino acids. For the CDR3, the DNA is TGCGCCAGCAGCCAGGGAGTCGCTGAAGCTTTCTTT. Amino acid sequence: CASSQGVAEAFF.

This clone was seen just once. V and J are TRBV2 and TRBJ2-1; weak D call: TRBD1 (6 bases). The ends were cut back, 5 bases at V and 0 bases at J, with 11 bases in the middle. There are 15 residues in the CDR3. Germline values: CDR1 SNHLY, CDR2 FYNNEI. Here the CDR3 DNA reads TGTGCCAGCAGTTGGGACACGAGCTCCTACAATGAGCAGTTCTTC. It encodes CASSWDTSSYNEQFF.